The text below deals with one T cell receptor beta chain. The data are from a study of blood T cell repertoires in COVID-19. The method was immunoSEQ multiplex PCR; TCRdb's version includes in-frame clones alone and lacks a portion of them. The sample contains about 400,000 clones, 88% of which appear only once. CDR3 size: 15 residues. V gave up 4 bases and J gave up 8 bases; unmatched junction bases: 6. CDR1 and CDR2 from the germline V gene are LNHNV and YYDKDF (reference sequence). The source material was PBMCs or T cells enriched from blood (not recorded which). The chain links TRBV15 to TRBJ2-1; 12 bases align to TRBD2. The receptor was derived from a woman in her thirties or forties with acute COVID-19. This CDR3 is CATSIQTSGGHEQFF. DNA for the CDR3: TGTGCCACCAGCATACAGACTAGCGGGGGACATGAGCAGTTCTTC.